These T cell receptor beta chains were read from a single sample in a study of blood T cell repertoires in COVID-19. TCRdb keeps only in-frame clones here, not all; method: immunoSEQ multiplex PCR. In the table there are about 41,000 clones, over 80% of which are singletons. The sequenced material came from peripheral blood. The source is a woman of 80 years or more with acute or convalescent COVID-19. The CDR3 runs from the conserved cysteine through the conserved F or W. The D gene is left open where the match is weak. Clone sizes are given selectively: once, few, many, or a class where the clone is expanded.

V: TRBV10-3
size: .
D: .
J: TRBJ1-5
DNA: TGTGCCATCAGTGAGGCGGGGTTGCAGCCCCAGCATTTT
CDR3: CAISEAGLQPQHF

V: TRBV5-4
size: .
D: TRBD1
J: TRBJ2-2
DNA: TGTGCCAGCAGCTTGGACAGGGGAGTCACCGGGGAGCTGTTTTTT
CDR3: CASSLDRGVTGELFF

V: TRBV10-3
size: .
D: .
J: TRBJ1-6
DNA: TGTGCCATCAGTGAGCAGGACAGAACCAATTCACCCCTCCACTTT
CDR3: CAISEQDRTNSPLHF

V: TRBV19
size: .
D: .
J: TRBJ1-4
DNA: TGTGCCAGTAGTATTGGAGGGGCAACTAATGAAAAACTGTTTTTT
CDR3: CASSIGGATNEKLFF

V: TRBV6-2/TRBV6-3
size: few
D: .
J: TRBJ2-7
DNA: TGTGCCAGCAGCCCACGGCCCGGGATTACTTCCTACGAGCAGTACTTC
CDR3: CASSPRPGITSYEQYF

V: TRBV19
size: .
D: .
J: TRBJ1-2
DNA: TGTGCCAGTAAGCTTAGTGCCAACTATGGCTACACCTTC
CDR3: CASKLSANYGYTF

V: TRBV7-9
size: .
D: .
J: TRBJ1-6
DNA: TGTGCCAGCAGCCCAGGGAGGAATTCACCCCTCCACTTT
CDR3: CASSPGRNSPLHF

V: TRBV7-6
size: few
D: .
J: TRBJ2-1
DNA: TGTGCCAGCAGCTCCCCGCAGGACCATAAGGAGGATGAGCAGTTCTTC
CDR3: CASSSPQDHKEDEQFF

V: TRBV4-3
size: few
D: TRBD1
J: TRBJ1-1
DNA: TGCGCCAGCAGCCAAGCCCGACAGGGGGCAGGCGGAAACACTGAAGCTTTCTTT
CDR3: CASSQARQGAGGNTEAFF

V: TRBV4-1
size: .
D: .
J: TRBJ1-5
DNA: TGCGCCAGCAGCCAAGATGGGGCCGATCAGCCCCAGCATTTT
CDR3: CASSQDGADQPQHF

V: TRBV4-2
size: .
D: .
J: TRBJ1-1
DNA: TGTGCCAGCGGCAGGGCCTCCGGTGGAACTGAAGCTTTCTTT
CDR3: CASGRASGGTEAFF

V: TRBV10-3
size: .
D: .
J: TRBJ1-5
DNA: TGTGCCATCAGTGAGTCGATTCAGGTCCCCAATCAGCCCCAGCATTTT
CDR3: CAISESIQVPNQPQHF

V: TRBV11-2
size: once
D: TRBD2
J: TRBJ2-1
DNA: TGTGCCAGCAGCTCGGGACTAGCGGGGGGGCATGAGCAGTTCTTC
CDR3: CASSSGLAGGHEQFF

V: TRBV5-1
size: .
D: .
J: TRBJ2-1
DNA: TGCGCCAGCAGCTACGGACAATACAATGAGCAGTTCTTC
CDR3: CASSYGQYNEQFF

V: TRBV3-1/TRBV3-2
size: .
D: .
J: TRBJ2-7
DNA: TGTGCCAGCAGCCAAGATTTCCGTTATTCCTACGAGCAGTACTTC
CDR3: CASSQDFRYSYEQYF

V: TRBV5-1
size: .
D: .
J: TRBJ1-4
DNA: TGCGCCAGCAGCTTGGGGCAGGGTTCATATGAAAAACTGTTTTTT
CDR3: CASSLGQGSYEKLFF

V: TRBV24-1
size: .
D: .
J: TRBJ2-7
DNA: TGTGCCACCAGTGATGAGGCAGGGCCACAGTACTTC
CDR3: CATSDEAGPQYF

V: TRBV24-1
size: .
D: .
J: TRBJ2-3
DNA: TGTGCCACCAGTGAGATAGTCCCAGATACGCAGTATTTT
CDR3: CATSEIVPDTQYF

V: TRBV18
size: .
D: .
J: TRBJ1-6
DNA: TGTGCCAGCTCACCGTCGACAGACTATAATTCACCCCTCCACTTT
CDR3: CASSPSTDYNSPLHF

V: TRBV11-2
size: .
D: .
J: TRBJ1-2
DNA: TGTGCCAGCACCTCGACCAACAGGGATCGAGTACATGGCTACACCTTC
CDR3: CASTSTNRDRVHGYTF

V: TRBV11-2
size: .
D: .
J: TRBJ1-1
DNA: TGTGCCAGCAGCCCTTCGAGGGGGAGGAACACTGAAGCTTTCTTT
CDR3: CASSPSRGRNTEAFF

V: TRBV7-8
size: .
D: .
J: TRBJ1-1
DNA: TGTGCCAGCAGCTTAGGCTATCGGGAGGCTGAAGCTTTCTTT
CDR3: CASSLGYREAEAFF

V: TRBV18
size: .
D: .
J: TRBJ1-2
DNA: TGTGCCAGCTCACCGGGCGGGACTAACTATGGCTACACCTTC
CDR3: CASSPGGTNYGYTF

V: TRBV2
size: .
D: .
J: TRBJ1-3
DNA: TGTGCCAGCAGTCCCCTAAGAGGGAATGGAAACACCATATATTTT
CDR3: CASSPLRGNGNTIYF

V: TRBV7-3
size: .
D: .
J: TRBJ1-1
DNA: TGTGCCAGCAGCTCCGTTGGGGGCAGGGTGAACACTGAAGCTTTCTTT
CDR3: CASSSVGGRVNTEAFF

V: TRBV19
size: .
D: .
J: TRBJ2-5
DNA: TGTGCCAGTAGTGCGCGATTTTCAGGGGATCAAGAGACCCAGTACTTC
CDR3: CASSARFSGDQETQYF

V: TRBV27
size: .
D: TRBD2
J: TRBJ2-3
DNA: TGTGCCAGCAGTTCCCGGAAAGGACTAGCGGGGGGACGCACAGATACGCAGTATTTT
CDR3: CASSSRKGLAGGRTDTQYF

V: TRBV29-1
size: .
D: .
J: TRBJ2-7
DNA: TGCAGCGTTGGACGACAGGAAGGAGGTTGGGAGTACTTC
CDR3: CSVGRQEGGWEYF

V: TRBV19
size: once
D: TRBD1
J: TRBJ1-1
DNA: TGTGCCAGTAGTAACCCGACAGGGTTAGCTTTCTTT
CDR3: CASSNPTGLAFF

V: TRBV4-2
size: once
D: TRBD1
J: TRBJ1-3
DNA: TGTGCCAGCAGCCAAGATTCAGGGGGCATTAGAAACACCATATATTTT
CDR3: CASSQDSGGIRNTIYF

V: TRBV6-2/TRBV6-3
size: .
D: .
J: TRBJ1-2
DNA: TGTGCCAGCAGCTATGGGGGGTCCTATGGCTACACCTTC
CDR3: CASSYGGSYGYTF

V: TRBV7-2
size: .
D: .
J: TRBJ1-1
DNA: TGTGCCAGCAGCTGGGGAGAGGGCATGAACACTGAAGCTTTCTTT
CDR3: CASSWGEGMNTEAFF

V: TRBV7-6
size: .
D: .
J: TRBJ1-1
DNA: TGTGCCAGCAGCCTAGGAGTCATGAACACTGAAGCTTTCTTT
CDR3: CASSLGVMNTEAFF

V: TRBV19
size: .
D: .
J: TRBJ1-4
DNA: TGTGCCAGTAGTTGGAGCGACATCGGGAGAGGCGAAAAACTGTTTTTT
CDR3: CASSWSDIGRGEKLFF

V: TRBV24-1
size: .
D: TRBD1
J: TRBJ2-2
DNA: TGTGCCACCAGTGACACCGGACAGGGTAGGAGCGGGGAGCTGTTTTTT
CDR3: CATSDTGQGRSGELFF

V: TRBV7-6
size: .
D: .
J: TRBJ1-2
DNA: TGTGCCAGCAGCTTATCCCAGGGCTCCCCCCACACCTTC
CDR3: CASSLSQGSPHTF

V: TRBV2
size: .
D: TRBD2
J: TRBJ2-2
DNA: TGTGCCAGCAGTGACAGACTAGCGGGCGGCGGGGAGCTGTTTTTT
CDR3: CASSDRLAGGGELFF

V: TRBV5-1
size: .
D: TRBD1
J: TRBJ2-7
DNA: TGCGCCAGCAGCTTGGGACAGGGGGTGGACGAGCAGTACTTC
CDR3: CASSLGQGVDEQYF

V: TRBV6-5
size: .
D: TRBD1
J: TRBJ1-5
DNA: TGTGCCAGCAGGCTGGGACAGCATAGCAATCAGCCCCAGCATTTT
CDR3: CASRLGQHSNQPQHF

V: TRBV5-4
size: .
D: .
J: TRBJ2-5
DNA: TGTGCCAGCAGCTTGGAGAGGCTGAACCAAGAGACCCAGTACTTC
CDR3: CASSLERLNQETQYF

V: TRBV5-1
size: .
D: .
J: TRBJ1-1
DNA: TGCGCCAGCAGCTCCTTAGTAAACACTGAAGCTTTCTTT
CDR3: CASSSLVNTEAFF

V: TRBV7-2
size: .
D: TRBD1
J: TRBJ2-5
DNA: TGTGCCAGCAGCTTCGACAGGGGGCCAGAGACCCAGTACTTC
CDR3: CASSFDRGPETQYF

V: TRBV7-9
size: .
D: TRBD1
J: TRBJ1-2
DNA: TGTGCCAGCAGCACCTACTCCGGGACAGGGTTCGGCTACACCTTC
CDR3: CASSTYSGTGFGYTF

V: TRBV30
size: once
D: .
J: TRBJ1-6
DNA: TGTGCCTGGAGTGTACAGACAGTCTCACCCCTCCACTTT
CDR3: CAWSVQTVSPLHF

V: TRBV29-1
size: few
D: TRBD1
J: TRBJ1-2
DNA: TGCAGCGTTGAGAACCCAGAAGGGGGCGATGGCTACACCTTC
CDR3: CSVENPEGGDGYTF

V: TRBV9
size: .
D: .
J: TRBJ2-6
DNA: TGTGCCAGCAGCGCTCGTCCCTCTGGGGCCAACGTCCTGACTTTC
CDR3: CASSARPSGANVLTF

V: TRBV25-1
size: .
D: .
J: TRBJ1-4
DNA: TGTGCCAGCAGTGAGGGTCTAGGGGCAGCTAACTATGAAAAACTGTTTTTT
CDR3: CASSEGLGAANYEKLFF

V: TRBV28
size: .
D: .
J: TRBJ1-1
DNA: TGTGCCAGCAGTCGAACCCCAGGCGAGGGCACTGAAGCTTTCTTT
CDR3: CASSRTPGEGTEAFF

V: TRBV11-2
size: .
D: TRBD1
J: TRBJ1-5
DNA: TGTGCCAGCAGCCCGGGACAGGTTAGCAATCAGCCCCAGCATTTT
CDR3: CASSPGQVSNQPQHF

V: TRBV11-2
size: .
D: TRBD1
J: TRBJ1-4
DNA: TGTGCCAGCAGCCTCGGGACAGGCGTTGAAAAACTGTTTTTT
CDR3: CASSLGTGVEKLFF